Sequencing of this T cell receptor (beta chain) was carried out in a study of shared clonotypes between healthy human individuals. Execution of the assay was at deep level. Assay used: immunoSEQ multiplex PCR; TCRdb lists only in-frame clones, some missing. The table includes more than 850,000 clones, approximately 80% detected once. CDR1 is LNHNV, CDR2 YYDKDF, per germline (reference sequence). The trim removed 0 bases at V and 6 bases at J, leaving 6 bases unmatched. This CDR3 comprises 16 residues. The donors, healthy adults who were HIV-negative, had experienced no recent acute infections or vaccinations.

Sequences were obtained from memory CD4+ T cells from PBMCs. Subset indicated: CD45RA-negative fraction. The source is a man younger than 35 in good health. Some clones in this sample may be carry-over from other donors' samples. The chain links TRBV15 to TRBJ2-7; TRBD2 matches 12 bases. The DNA of the CDR3 is TGTGCCACCAGCAGAGAGCTAGCGGGAGGGCCTCTCGAGCAGTACTTC. It codes for CATSRELAGGPLEQYF.